The subject of this entry is one T cell receptor (beta chain). This sample stems from a study of CD8+ T cells in alopecia areata. CDR1 is LGHNA and CDR2 is YSLEER in the germline V gene. Trimming took 3 bases from V and 5 from J; bases not matched to a gene: 9. The CDR3 has 15 residues. TCR sequencing used cDNA made by reverse transcription of extracted RNA. Here immunoSEQ multiplex PCR was the method, and the copy in TCRdb shows in-frame clones only, minus some. This table has some 220,000 clones, more than 45% appearing once. Documented treatment: oral pan-JAK inhibitor, 5-10 mg twice daily. This rearrangement joins TRBV4-3 to TRBJ1-1; 7 nucleotides match TRBD1. The TCR sequence derives from a human donor with alopecia areata. The specimen was CD4+ T cells sorted from blood, collected at week 4, from a patient treated with tofacitinib. CDR3 nucleotide sequence: TGCGCCAGCAGCCAGAGGGGGCAGGGGAATACTGAAGCTTTCTTT. The encoded protein is CASSQRGQGNTEAFF.